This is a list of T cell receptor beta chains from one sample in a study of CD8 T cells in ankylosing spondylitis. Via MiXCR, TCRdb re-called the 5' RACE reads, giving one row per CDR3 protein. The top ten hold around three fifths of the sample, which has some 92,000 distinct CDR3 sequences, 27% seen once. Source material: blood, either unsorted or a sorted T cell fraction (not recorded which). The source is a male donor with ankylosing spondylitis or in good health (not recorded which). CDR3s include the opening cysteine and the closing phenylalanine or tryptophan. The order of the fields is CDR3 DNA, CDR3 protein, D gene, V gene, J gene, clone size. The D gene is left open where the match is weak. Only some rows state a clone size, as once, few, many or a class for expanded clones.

CDR3 DNA: TGCGCCAGCAGCCCTACCCCGGTGGTTTACGAGCAGTACTTC; CDR3 protein: CASSPTPVVYEQYF; D gene: NA; V gene: TRBV5-1; J gene: TRBJ2-7; clone size: many
CDR3 DNA: TGTGCCAGCAGCTTATTGCCGGGGGCAACAGGGACTGGCTACGAGCAGTACTTC; CDR3 protein: CASSLLPGATGTGYEQYF; D gene: NA; V gene: TRBV7-8; J gene: TRBJ2-7; clone size: NA
CDR3 DNA: TGTGCCAGTATCGGGACACACATACGGAACACCGGGGAGCTGTTTTTT; CDR3 protein: CASIGTHIRNTGELFF; D gene: NA; V gene: TRBV19; J gene: TRBJ2-2; clone size: few
CDR3 DNA: TGTGCCAGCAGCTTAGCGGTGGGGGGCGCCAAAAACATTCAGTACTTC; CDR3 protein: CASSLAVGGAKNIQYF; D gene: NA; V gene: TRBV7-3; J gene: TRBJ2-4; clone size: few
CDR3 DNA: TGCGCCAGCAGCTTGGCTGAGGGACCCTACGAGCAGTACTTC; CDR3 protein: CASSLAEGPYEQYF; D gene: NA; V gene: TRBV5-1; J gene: TRBJ2-7; clone size: few
CDR3 DNA: TGCAGTGCCACGAGGGACGTTGATGGCTACACCTTC; CDR3 protein: CSATRDVDGYTF; D gene: NA; V gene: TRBV20-1; J gene: TRBJ1-2; clone size: many
CDR3 DNA: TGTGCCAGCAGTCTCACTTTGGTGGGGACAGATACGCAGTATTTT; CDR3 protein: CASSLTLVGTDTQYF; D gene: NA; V gene: TRBV12-3/TRBV12-4; J gene: TRBJ2-3; clone size: NA
CDR3 DNA: TGTGCCAGCAGCTTTCCGGGACAGGGATCCTACAATGAGCAGTTCTTC; CDR3 protein: CASSFPGQGSYNEQFF; D gene: TRBD1; V gene: TRBV11-2; J gene: TRBJ2-1; clone size: many
CDR3 DNA: TGTGCCAGCAGCTTAAAAGATACGCAGTATTTT; CDR3 protein: CASSLKDTQYF; D gene: NA; V gene: TRBV7-2; J gene: TRBJ2-3; clone size: few
CDR3 DNA: TGCGCCAGCAGCCCCACCATCTCGGTAGCGGGAGTAAGGTCCTACAATGAGCAGTTCTTC; CDR3 protein: CASSPTISVAGVRSYNEQFF; D gene: TRBD2; V gene: TRBV5-1; J gene: TRBJ2-1; clone size: few
CDR3 DNA: TGTGCCAGCAGCCCAAGGACAGGGGATTGGTACACCTTC; CDR3 protein: CASSPRTGDWYTF; D gene: TRBD1; V gene: TRBV3-1; J gene: TRBJ1-2; clone size: NA
CDR3 DNA: TGCAGTGCGAGAACAGGGTTCAGCAATCAGCCCCAGCATTTT; CDR3 protein: CSARTGFSNQPQHF; D gene: NA; V gene: TRBV20-1; J gene: TRBJ1-5; clone size: NA
CDR3 DNA: TGTGCCAGCAGCTTAGGGGGGGACCGCTACGAGCAGTACTTC; CDR3 protein: CASSLGGDRYEQYF; D gene: NA; V gene: TRBV12-3/TRBV12-4; J gene: TRBJ2-7; clone size: NA
CDR3 DNA: TGCAGTGCTAGAGACCGGACTACGAACACCGGGGAGCTGTTTTTT; CDR3 protein: CSARDRTTNTGELFF; D gene: NA; V gene: TRBV20-1; J gene: TRBJ2-2; clone size: NA
CDR3 DNA: TGTGCCAGCAGGGAGACAGGTATTAGGGAGACCCAGTACTTC; CDR3 protein: CASRETGIRETQYF; D gene: NA; V gene: TRBV12-3/TRBV12-4; J gene: TRBJ2-5; clone size: NA
CDR3 DNA: TGTGCCAGCAGTTTATCAGGGGGCGAACGATTTGAGACCCAGTACTTC; CDR3 protein: CASSLSGGERFETQYF; D gene: TRBD1; V gene: TRBV28; J gene: TRBJ2-5; clone size: few
CDR3 DNA: TGCGCCAGCAGCTTGGAGGGGAGCGAGCAGTACTTC; CDR3 protein: CASSLEGSEQYF; D gene: NA; V gene: TRBV5-1; J gene: TRBJ2-7; clone size: NA
CDR3 DNA: TGCGCCAGCGGAAACGGGTGGAACATTCAGTACTTC; CDR3 protein: CASGNGWNIQYF; D gene: NA; V gene: TRBV5-1; J gene: TRBJ2-4; clone size: many
CDR3 DNA: TGCGCCAGCAGCCCCCGGGACAGGACCTACGAGCAGTACTTC; CDR3 protein: CASSPRDRTYEQYF; D gene: TRBD1; V gene: TRBV5-1; J gene: TRBJ2-7; clone size: few
CDR3 DNA: TGTGCCAGCAGTGAATTCTATAGGCAGAACCCCTACAATGAGCAGTTCTTC; CDR3 protein: CASSEFYRQNPYNEQFF; D gene: NA; V gene: TRBV2; J gene: TRBJ2-1; clone size: once
CDR3 DNA: TGTGCCAGCAGCCAGTTACGGACAGCAACTGAAGCTTTCTTT; CDR3 protein: CASSQLRTATEAFF; D gene: NA; V gene: TRBV3-1; J gene: TRBJ1-1; clone size: NA
CDR3 DNA: TGTGCCATCAGTGACGCAGGACAGGGGGCGCGGAGTGGCTACACCTTC; CDR3 protein: CAISDAGQGARSGYTF; D gene: TRBD1; V gene: TRBV10-3; J gene: TRBJ1-2; clone size: NA
CDR3 DNA: TGCAGTGCTAGTCTGGGCTCTGGGGCCAACGTCCTGACTTTC; CDR3 protein: CSASLGSGANVLTF; D gene: NA; V gene: TRBV20-1; J gene: TRBJ2-6; clone size: NA
CDR3 DNA: TGTGCCAGCAGCTTATTTCCGGGACAGGGGACCTACGAGCAGTACTTC; CDR3 protein: CASSLFPGQGTYEQYF; D gene: TRBD1; V gene: TRBV7-9; J gene: TRBJ2-7; clone size: NA
CDR3 DNA: TGTGCCATCCGGGACAGGGGGTACCAAGAGACCCAGTACTTC; CDR3 protein: CAIRDRGYQETQYF; D gene: TRBD1; V gene: TRBV10-3; J gene: TRBJ2-5; clone size: many
CDR3 DNA: TGCAGTGCCAGAGGACACACAAACTATGGCTACACCTTC; CDR3 protein: CSARGHTNYGYTF; D gene: NA; V gene: TRBV20-1; J gene: TRBJ1-2; clone size: few
CDR3 DNA: TGTGCCATCAGTGAGTCGACAGGGCAGGAGACCCAGTACTTC; CDR3 protein: CAISESTGQETQYF; D gene: TRBD1; V gene: TRBV10-3; J gene: TRBJ2-5; clone size: many
CDR3 DNA: TGCAGTGCTAGTTTGGGCGGCGATCCGAATCAGCCCCAGCATTTT; CDR3 protein: CSASLGGDPNQPQHF; D gene: NA; V gene: TRBV20-1; J gene: TRBJ1-5; clone size: NA
CDR3 DNA: TGCAGTGCACTCCCCTTGGGCCAAGGAGTCCCAAAAAACTACGAGCAGTACTTC; CDR3 protein: CSALPLGQGVPKNYEQYF; D gene: NA; V gene: TRBV20-1; J gene: TRBJ2-7; clone size: NA
CDR3 DNA: TGTGCCAGCAGTGAATTCAGGGGGCGCGAAGAAAAACTGTTTTTT; CDR3 protein: CASSEFRGREEKLFF; D gene: TRBD1; V gene: TRBV2; J gene: TRBJ1-4; clone size: few
CDR3 DNA: TGCGCCAGCAGCCCTGAGGGTAACATTCAGTACTTC; CDR3 protein: CASSPEGNIQYF; D gene: NA; V gene: TRBV5-1; J gene: TRBJ2-4; clone size: NA
CDR3 DNA: TGTGCCAGCAGCCAACTCCCCGGGACAGCCGACAACAATGAGCAGTTCTTC; CDR3 protein: CASSQLPGTADNNEQFF; D gene: TRBD1; V gene: TRBV3-1; J gene: TRBJ2-1; clone size: NA
CDR3 DNA: TGTGCCAGCAGCTTAGGGACAGGGGCCCAGCCCCAGCATTTT; CDR3 protein: CASSLGTGAQPQHF; D gene: TRBD1; V gene: TRBV7-9; J gene: TRBJ1-5; clone size: NA
CDR3 DNA: TGTGCCATCAGCCCGACCAGCACGAGCACAGATACGCAGTATTTT; CDR3 protein: CAISPTSTSTDTQYF; D gene: NA; V gene: TRBV10-3; J gene: TRBJ2-3; clone size: few
CDR3 DNA: TGTGCCAGCAGTTTTACCCCCCAGGGTACGGATACGCAGTATTTT; CDR3 protein: CASSFTPQGTDTQYF; D gene: NA; V gene: TRBV12-3/TRBV12-4; J gene: TRBJ2-3; clone size: few
CDR3 DNA: TGTGCCAGCAGCCCCTTGGCGGGGGATGCAGATACGCAGTATTTT; CDR3 protein: CASSPLAGDADTQYF; D gene: TRBD2; V gene: TRBV4-2; J gene: TRBJ2-3; clone size: NA
CDR3 DNA: TGTGCCAGCAGTCCCGTATGGCTACAGATCTCTGGCTACACCTTC; CDR3 protein: CASSPVWLQISGYTF; D gene: NA; V gene: TRBV12-3/TRBV12-4; J gene: TRBJ1-2; clone size: NA
CDR3 DNA: TGCAGCGTGAGGGAAACAACGGGGAATGAGCAGTTCTTC; CDR3 protein: CSVRETTGNEQFF; D gene: NA; V gene: TRBV29-1; J gene: TRBJ2-1; clone size: few
CDR3 DNA: TGTGCCAGCAGGCTGCGGGGACGGGACCAAGAGACCCAGTACTTC; CDR3 protein: CASRLRGRDQETQYF; D gene: NA; V gene: TRBV12-3/TRBV12-4; J gene: TRBJ2-5; clone size: NA
CDR3 DNA: TGTGCCAGCAGCCAAGATCGGACTAGCGGGAGGTCTGAGCAGTTCTTC; CDR3 protein: CASSQDRTSGRSEQFF; D gene: TRBD2; V gene: TRBV3-1; J gene: TRBJ2-1; clone size: many
CDR3 DNA: TGCAGTGCTAGTGAACCCCGGGACGGGGGCACTGAAGCTTTCTTT; CDR3 protein: CSASEPRDGGTEAFF; D gene: NA; V gene: TRBV20-1; J gene: TRBJ1-1; clone size: NA
CDR3 DNA: TGTGCCAGCAGCGCTCAAACAGGGACCTCTGGAAACACCATATATTTT; CDR3 protein: CASSAQTGTSGNTIYF; D gene: NA; V gene: TRBV9; J gene: TRBJ1-3; clone size: few
CDR3 DNA: TGTGCCAGCAGTTTGGGGGGCCCGGTCGGGGAGCTGTTTTTT; CDR3 protein: CASSLGGPVGELFF; D gene: NA; V gene: TRBV12-3/TRBV12-4; J gene: TRBJ2-2; clone size: NA
CDR3 DNA: TGCAGTGCTATTCCTCTAGCGGGAGGTCTTTCTTACGAGCAGTACTTC; CDR3 protein: CSAIPLAGGLSYEQYF; D gene: TRBD2; V gene: TRBV20-1; J gene: TRBJ2-7; clone size: NA
CDR3 DNA: TGTGCCAGCTCACCAGGGACAGATTTCGGAAACACCATATATTTT; CDR3 protein: CASSPGTDFGNTIYF; D gene: TRBD1; V gene: TRBV18; J gene: TRBJ1-3; clone size: NA
CDR3 DNA: TGCAGCGTTGGAAACCCCGGGGGGGAACTAAGGGAGACCCAGTACTTC; CDR3 protein: CSVGNPGGELRETQYF; D gene: TRBD2; V gene: TRBV29-1; J gene: TRBJ2-5; clone size: few